This T cell receptor (beta chain) is from a study of blood T cell repertoires in COVID-19. Clones were sequenced by immunoSEQ multiplex PCR, and TCRdb holds only the in-frame ones, with some missing. The sample lists about 380,000 clones, more than 70% occurring once. The germline V and J ends were trimmed by 1 base and 5 bases, with 13 bases remaining between them. CDR3 size: 16 residues. The V gene's germline CDR1 is SGHDT and CDR2 YYEEEE. This sequence originates from a young woman who had recovered from COVID-19. The sequencing sample was made of PBMCs or T cells enriched from blood (not recorded which). V and J are TRBV5-6 and TRBJ1-6; D ambiguous. The CDR3 DNA follows: TGTGCCAGCAGCTTGTTCCCGGGGAGAAATAATTCACCCCTCCACTTT. Translating it yields CASSLFPGRNNSPLHF.